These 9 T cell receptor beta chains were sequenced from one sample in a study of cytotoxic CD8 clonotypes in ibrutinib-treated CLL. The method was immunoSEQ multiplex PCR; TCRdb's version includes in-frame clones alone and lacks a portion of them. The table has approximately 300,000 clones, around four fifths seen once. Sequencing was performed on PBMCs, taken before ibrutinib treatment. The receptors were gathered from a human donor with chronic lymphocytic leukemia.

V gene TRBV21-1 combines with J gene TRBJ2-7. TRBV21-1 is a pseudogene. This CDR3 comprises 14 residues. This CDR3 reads CASSKKQLTYEQYF. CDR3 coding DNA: TGTGCCAGCAGCAAAAAGCAGCTGACCTACGAGCAGTACTTC.

CDR3 nucleotides: TGTGCCAGCAGTGAAACGACTAGCGGGAGGAATGAGCAGTTCTTC. This gives the protein CASSETTSGRNEQFF. The J gene is TRBJ2-1, the V gene TRBV25-1, with 13 bases fitting TRBD2. The V segment lost 2 bases and the J segment 7 bases; nucleotides outside the gene matches: 2. The CDR3 contains 15 residues. Germline CDR1 is MGHDK and CDR2 is SYGVNS.

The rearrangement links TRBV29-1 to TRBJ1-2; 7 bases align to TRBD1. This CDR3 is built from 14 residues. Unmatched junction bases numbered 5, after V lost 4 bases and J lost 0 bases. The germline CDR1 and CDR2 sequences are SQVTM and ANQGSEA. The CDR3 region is CSVGIGTANYGYTF. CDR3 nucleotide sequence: TGCAGCGTTGGGATAGGGACAGCTAACTATGGCTACACCTTC.

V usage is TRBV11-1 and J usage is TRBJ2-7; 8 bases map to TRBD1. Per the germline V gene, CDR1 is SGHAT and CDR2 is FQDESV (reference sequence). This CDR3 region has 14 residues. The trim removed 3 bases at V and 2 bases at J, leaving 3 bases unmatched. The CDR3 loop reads CASSFQGAAYEQYF. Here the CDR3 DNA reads TGTGCCAGCAGCTTTCAGGGGGCAGCCTACGAGCAGTACTTC.

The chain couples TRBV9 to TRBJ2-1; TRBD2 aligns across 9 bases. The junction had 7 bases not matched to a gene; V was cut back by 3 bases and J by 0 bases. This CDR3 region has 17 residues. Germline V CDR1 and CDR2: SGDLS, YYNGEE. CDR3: CASSAGSSGTSYNEQFF. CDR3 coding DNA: TGTGCCAGCAGCGCTGGGTCTAGCGGGACCTCCTACAATGAGCAGTTCTTC.

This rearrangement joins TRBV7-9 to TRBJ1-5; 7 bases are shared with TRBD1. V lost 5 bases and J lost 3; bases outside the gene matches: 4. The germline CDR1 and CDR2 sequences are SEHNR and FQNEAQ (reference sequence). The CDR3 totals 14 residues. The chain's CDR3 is CASSIGTDNQPQHF. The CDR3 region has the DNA TGTGCCAGCAGCATCGGGACAGACAATCAGCCCCAGCATTTT.

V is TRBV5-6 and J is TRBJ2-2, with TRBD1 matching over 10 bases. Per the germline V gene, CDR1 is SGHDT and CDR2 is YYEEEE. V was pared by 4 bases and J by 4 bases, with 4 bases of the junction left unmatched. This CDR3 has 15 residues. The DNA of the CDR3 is TGTGCCAGCAGCCGGACAGGGGGTAGCACCGGGGAGCTGTTTTTT. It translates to CASSRTGGSTGELFF.

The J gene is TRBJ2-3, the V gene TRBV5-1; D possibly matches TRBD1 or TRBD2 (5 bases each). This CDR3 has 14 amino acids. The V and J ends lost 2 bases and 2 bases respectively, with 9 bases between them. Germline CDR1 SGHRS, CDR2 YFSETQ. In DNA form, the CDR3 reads TGCGCCAGCAGCTTAGTCGGGACCACAGATACGCAGTATTTT. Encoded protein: CASSLVGTTDTQYF.

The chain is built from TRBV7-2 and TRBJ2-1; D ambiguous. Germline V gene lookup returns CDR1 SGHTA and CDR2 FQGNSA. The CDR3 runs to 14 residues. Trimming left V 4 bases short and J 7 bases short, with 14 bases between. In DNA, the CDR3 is TGTGCCAGCAGCTCGCGAATTTGGGTGAATGAGCAGTTCTTC. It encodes CASSSRIWVNEQFF.